The source of this T cell receptor beta chain is a study of early T cells in non-severe SARS-CoV-2 infection. This clonotype has a handful of counts. The antigen is undetermined. The CDR3 contains 13 residues. The V and J ends lost 0 bases and 6 bases, in that order; junction bases with no gene match: 2. The germline V gene has CDR1 SQVTM and CDR2 ANQGSEA. TCRdb fed the 5' RACE reads into MiXCR, producing one record per CDR3 protein. The sample includes some 36,000 distinct CDR3 sequences, under 8% seen only once; the top ten take 5% to 7%. Study observations and caveats: VDJdb matching, biased toward anti-spike CD8 responses, missed private and CD4 specificities.

This TCR came from an adult who was a healthcare worker with PCR-confirmed SARS-CoV-2 infection or an uninfected control (not recorded which). This rearrangement joins TRBV29-1 to TRBJ1-2, with 9 bases matching TRBD1. The material sequenced was whole blood. The CDR3 is CSVEDGQGHGYTF. CDR3 bases: TGCAGCGTTGAAGATGGACAGGGGCATGGCTACACCTTC.